This T cell receptor (beta chain) is drawn from a study of shared clonotypes between healthy human individuals. Across the whole study: There were three CD4 naive, three CD4 memory, two CD8 naive and one CD8 memory plates per donor.

Sequenced by immunoSEQ multiplex PCR; TCRdb stores in-frame clones only, minus some. Of about 800,000 clones in the sample, just over 95% were seen once. CD8 cells regarded as naive lacked CD45RO, were positively chosen for CCR7, and omitted terminally differentiated effector memory CD45RA+ cells. The clonotype comes from a man aged 30 to 45 in good health. Sequenced: naive CD8+ T cells sorted from blood.

This chain's CDR3 is CASSDPSGGETQYF. Written as DNA, the CDR3 is TGCGCCAGCAGTGACCCTAGCGGGGGGGAGACCCAGTACTTC. The chain joins TRBV10-1 to TRBJ2-5; 11 bases match TRBD2. Germline V gene data show CDR1 as WNHNN and CDR2 as SYGVQD (reference sequence). CDR3 length: 14 amino acids. The V segment lost 3 bases and the J segment 5 bases; nucleotides outside the gene matches: 2.